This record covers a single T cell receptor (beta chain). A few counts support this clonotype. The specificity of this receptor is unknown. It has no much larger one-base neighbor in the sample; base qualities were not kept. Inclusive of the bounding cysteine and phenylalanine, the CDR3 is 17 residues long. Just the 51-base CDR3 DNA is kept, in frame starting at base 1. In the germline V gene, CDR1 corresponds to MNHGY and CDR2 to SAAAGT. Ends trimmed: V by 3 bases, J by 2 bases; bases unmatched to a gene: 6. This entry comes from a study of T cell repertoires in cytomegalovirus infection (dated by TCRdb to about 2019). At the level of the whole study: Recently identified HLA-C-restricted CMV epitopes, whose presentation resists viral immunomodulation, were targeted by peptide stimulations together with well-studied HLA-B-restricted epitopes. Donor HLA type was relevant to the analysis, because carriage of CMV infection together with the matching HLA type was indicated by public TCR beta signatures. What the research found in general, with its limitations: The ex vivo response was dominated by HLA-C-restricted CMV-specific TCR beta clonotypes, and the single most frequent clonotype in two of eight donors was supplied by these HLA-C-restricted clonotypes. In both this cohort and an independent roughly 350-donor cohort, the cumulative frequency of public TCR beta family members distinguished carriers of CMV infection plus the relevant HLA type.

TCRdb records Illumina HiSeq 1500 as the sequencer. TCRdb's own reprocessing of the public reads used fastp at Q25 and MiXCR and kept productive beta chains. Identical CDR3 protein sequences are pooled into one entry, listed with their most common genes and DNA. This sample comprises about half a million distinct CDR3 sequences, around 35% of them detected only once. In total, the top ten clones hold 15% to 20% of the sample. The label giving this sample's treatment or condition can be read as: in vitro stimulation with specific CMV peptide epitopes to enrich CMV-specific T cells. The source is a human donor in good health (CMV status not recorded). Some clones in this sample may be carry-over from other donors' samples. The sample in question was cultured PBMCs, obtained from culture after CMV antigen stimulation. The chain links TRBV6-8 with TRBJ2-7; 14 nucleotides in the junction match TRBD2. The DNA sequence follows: TGTGCCAGCAGTTATTCGGGACTAGCGGGAGTTGCCTACGAGCAGTACTTC. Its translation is CASSYSGLAGVAYEQYF.